These T cell receptor beta chains were read from a single sample in a study of Ad26.COV2.S vaccination and SARS-CoV-2 variants. Only in-frame clones appear in the TCRdb table, and some are missing; sequencing was by immunoSEQ multiplex PCR. Seen here are 150,000 to 200,000 clones, approximately 88% observed once, and the top ten hold about 5.5%. Specimen: peripheral blood, collected after recovery from COVID-19. All receptors come from a human donor who had recovered from COVID-19. Each CDR3 is given with its conserved first and last residue.

TRBJ2-7	TRBV27	CASSFRRTSYEQYF
TRBJ2-3	TRBV14	CASSPPTSLAQYF
TRBJ2-3	TRBV3-1/TRBV3-2	CASSQDQRGASTDTQYF
TRBJ1-4	TRBV23-1	CASSQSIQTTNEKLFF
TRBJ1-1	TRBV28	CAIDRPNTEAFF
TRBJ2-3	TRBV28	CASSRGDQRTDTQYF
TRBJ2-2	TRBV7-9	CASTVLQGAAGELFF
TRBJ2-3	TRBV7-9	CASSLGVWDTQYF
TRBJ2-3	TRBV5-1	CASSLAGGTNGDTQYF
TRBJ2-1	TRBV3-1/TRBV3-2	CASSQTDNEQFF
TRBJ1-1	TRBV5-6	CASSLGLRGTTEAFF
TRBJ2-3	TRBV30	CAQQGFGDTQYF
TRBJ2-5	TRBV15	CATSNDRGETQYF
TRBJ1-1	TRBV5-1	CASSLLQANTEAFF
TRBJ1-6	TRBV7-2	CASSLNAVGSPLHF
TRBJ2-1	TRBV4-1	CASSQALAPNEQFF
TRBJ2-7	TRBV13	CASSLGDRSLYEQYF
TRBJ1-1	TRBV18	CASSPTGGTEAFF
TRBJ1-3	TRBV30	CAWVYRDRGFYNTIYF
TRBJ2-6	TRBV18	CASSPTGGSSGANVLTF
TRBJ2-3	TRBV5-1	CASSLPTDTQYF
TRBJ1-2	TRBV27	CASSLQANPFYGYTF
TRBJ2-3	TRBV11-1	CASSRNSRGDTQYF
TRBJ1-4	TRBV4-1	CASSQGPLGKVFF
TRBJ2-5	TRBV7-3	CASSLDRAGTQYF
TRBJ1-2	TRBV5-5	CASWTQGAGGYTF
TRBJ2-2	TRBV3-1/TRBV3-2	CASSLGTTGELFF
TRBJ2-5	TRBV5-1	CASSLRQAPGTQYF
TRBJ2-1	TRBV9	CASSSAMTPFNEQFF
TRBJ1-5	TRBV24-1	CATSDPGLNSNQPQHF
TRBJ1-2	TRBV2	CASSVTTGGGYTF
TRBJ2-1	TRBV6-1	CASSEVAGGIYNEQFF
TRBJ1-4	TRBV9	CASSAGPREEKLFF